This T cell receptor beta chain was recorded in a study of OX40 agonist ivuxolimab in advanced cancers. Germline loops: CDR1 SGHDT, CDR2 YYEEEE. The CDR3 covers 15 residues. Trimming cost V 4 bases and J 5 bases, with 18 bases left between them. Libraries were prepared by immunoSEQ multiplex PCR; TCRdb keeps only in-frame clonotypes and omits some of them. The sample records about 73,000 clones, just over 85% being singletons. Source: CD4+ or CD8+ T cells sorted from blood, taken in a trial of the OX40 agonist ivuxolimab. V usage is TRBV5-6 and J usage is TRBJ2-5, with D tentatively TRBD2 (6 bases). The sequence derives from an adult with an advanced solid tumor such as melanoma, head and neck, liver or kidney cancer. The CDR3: CASSQGLTIGETQYF. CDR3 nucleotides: TGTGCCAGCAGCCAGGGACTCACGATCGGCGAGACCCAGTACTTC.